The rows below give T cell receptor beta chains drawn from one sample of a study of tumor-infiltrating lymphocytes in oesophageal squamous cell carcinoma. TCRdb processed the PCR reads anew with MiXCR; each CDR3 protein has one entry. The table shows 20,000 to 30,000 distinct CDR3 sequences, with 30% to 40% occurring only once. The sequenced material came from esophageal tumor tissue. These TCRs come from a male donor with esophageal squamous cell carcinoma. CDR3s include the opening cysteine and the closing phenylalanine or tryptophan. The order of the fields is D gene, clone size, V gene, J gene, CDR3 DNA, CDR3 protein. D genes are given only for firm matches. For some rows the clone size is stated as once, few or many, or as a class when expanded; others skip it.

TRBD1	NA	TRBV7-9	TRBJ1-2	TGTGCCAGCAGACAGGGACAGGCGGATGGCTACACCTTC	CASRQGQADGYTF
NA	many	TRBV5-6	TRBJ2-7	TGTGCCAGCAGGGTACAGGGACGAGAGCAGTACTTC	CASRVQGREQYF
NA	medium-sized	TRBV7-8	TRBJ1-5	TGTGCCAGCAGCTTCCGGGGAGTAGGTCAGCCCCAGCATTTT	CASSFRGVGQPQHF
NA	NA	TRBV7-2	TRBJ1-2	TGTGCCAGCAGCACCTCGGACGGCTATGGCTACACCTTC	CASSTSDGYGYTF
TRBD1	many	TRBV6-1	TRBJ1-4	TGTGCCAGCAGTTACACTCCCGGGACAGAACAAAAACTGTTTTTT	CASSYTPGTEQKLFF
NA	once	TRBV27	TRBJ2-1	TGTGCCAGCAGTAGGTCAGGGTACCCGGGCAATGAGCAGTTCTTC	CASSRSGYPGNEQFF
TRBD1	many	TRBV5-5	TRBJ1-5	TGTGCCAGCAACCCTTCCTTAGGGACAGGGGCGGGGCAGCCCCAGCATTTT	CASNPSLGTGAGQPQHF
NA	medium-sized	TRBV12-3/TRBV12-4	TRBJ2-5	TGTGCCAGCAGCCAGGGAGTCGCGGTGGTGTCTGAGACCCAGTACTTC	CASSQGVAVVSETQYF
NA	few	TRBV7-9	TRBJ2-1	TGTGCCAGCAGTACTAAGTACAATGAGCAGTTCTTC	CASSTKYNEQFF
NA	NA	TRBV5-4	TRBJ2-7	TGTGCCAGCAGCTTGGGCGAGCTCGGGGGCGGCTTGGGGAAGGGGTACTTC	CASSLGELGGGLGKGYF
NA	NA	TRBV2	TRBJ1-2	TGTGCCAGCAGTGAAGAGGGGGACTATGGCTACACCTTC	CASSEEGDYGYTF
NA	NA	TRBV6-1	TRBJ2-7	TGTGCCAGCAGTGAAGCGCTTAGGTACGAGCAGTACTTC	CASSEALRYEQYF
NA	NA	TRBV7-8	TRBJ2-5	TGTGCCAGCAGCCTTGCGGGGCCAGAGACCCAGTACTTC	CASSLAGPETQYF
NA	many	TRBV6-6	TRBJ1-1	TGTGCCAGCAGTTACTCGACACCGGGGGACACTGAAGCTTTCTTT	CASSYSTPGDTEAFF
TRBD2	NA	TRBV7-3	TRBJ2-7	TGTGCCAGCAGCTTCACTAGCGGGGTTGAGCAGTACTTC	CASSFTSGVEQYF